This T cell receptor beta chain was retrieved from a study of blood T cell repertoires in COVID-19. Study-wide context: Spain, Italy and the United States supplied samples that represented acute and convalescent COVID-19.

Authors' data handling: How many nucleated cells were present was estimated from reference gene primer amplification. Clones were sequenced by immunoSEQ multiplex PCR, and TCRdb holds only the in-frame ones, with some missing. For V, J and clone size, that table is used; D and trimming come from the DNA. The sample includes 100,000 to 150,000 clones, over 75% seen only once; the top ten take less than 8.5%. Germline V gene sequence: CDR1 MNHEY, CDR2 SMNVEV (reference sequence). V lost 3 bases to trimming and J lost 6 bases, with 12 bases between them. The CDR3 runs 15 residues. The chain links TRBV27 to TRBJ1-6, with D possibly TRBD1 on 6 matching bases. The sample comprised peripheral blood. The clonotype was recovered from a man older than 75 with active or convalescent COVID-19. CDR3 nucleotide sequence: TGTGCCAGCAGTTTGAGGGGGATGGGTAATTCACCCCTCCACTTT. It encodes CASSLRGMGNSPLHF.